Each of the 7 T cell receptor beta chains below was sequenced from the same sample in a study of blood T cells in healthy people across ages. PCR was performed a second time for roughly 7 to 11 cycles using a sample-barcoded 5' primer and a J-beta primer mix. TCRdb processed the 5' RACE reads anew with MiXCR; each CDR3 protein has one entry. The sample shows around 2 million distinct CDR3 sequences, approximately 39% of them seen only once. The sample was blood. These receptors all stem from a human donor in good health.

A few counts support this clonotype. The chain joins TRBV29-1 to TRBJ2-5, with D possibly being TRBD2 (6 bases). CDR1 is SQVTM, CDR2 ANQGSEA, per germline. V shed 4 bases and J shed 1 base, with 10 bases lying between them. The CDR3 has 13 amino acids. CDR3 loop: CSVGFSGQETQYF. The CDR3 DNA is TGCAGCGTTGGTTTTAGCGGCCAAGAGACCCAGTACTTC.

This clonotype occurred a few times. The genes are TRBV28 and TRBJ2-7, with D possibly being TRBD1 (6 bases). CDR3 length: 15 residues. V dropped 8 bases and J dropped 1 base, with 18 bases sitting between them. Germline CDR1 MDHEN, CDR2 SYDVKM. The CDR3, as DNA: TGTGCCAGCCCTCCTAGACAGGTCGGGTCCTACGAGCAGTACTTC. Its translation is CASPPRQVGSYEQYF.

This clonotype came up a few times. The chain is built from TRBV6-1 and TRBJ2-2, with D tentatively TRBD1 (6 bases). Germline-derived CDR1 and CDR2 are MNHNS and SASEGT. The CDR3 runs to 17 residues. Trimming stripped 5 bases from V and 0 bases from J, with 16 bases between. CDR3 in amino acids: CASSTTTGYPNTGELFF. For the CDR3, the DNA is TGTGCCAGCAGTACCACTACAGGGTATCCGAACACCGGGGAGCTGTTTTTT.

The chain is built from TRBV29-1 and TRBJ2-7; D may be TRBD1 (5 bases). The CDR3 consists of 12 residues. Germline CDR1 is SQVTM and CDR2 is ANQGSEA. V shed 6 bases and J shed 0 bases, with 9 bases lying between them. For the CDR3, the DNA is TGCAGCGTGAAGACAGCCTCCTACGAGCAGTACTTC. Encoded protein: CSVKTASYEQYF.

This clonotype was observed a few times. The junction and the germline gene differ at one end; a read error may be behind it. The chain carries TRBV6-2 or TRBV6-3 and TRBJ2-1, with TRBD2 matching over 13 bases. Germline V gene lookup returns CDR1 MNHEY and CDR2 SVGEGT. The CDR3 contains 15 residues. The CDR3 here is CASSTSGGAEGERFF. CDR3 sequence (DNA): TGTGCCAGCAGTACTAGCGGGGGGGCCGAGGGTGAGCGGTTCTTC.

The sample holds a few counts of this clonotype. The gene calls are TRBV20-1 and TRBJ2-1; 7 bases are shared with TRBD1. Germline-derived CDR1 and CDR2 are DFQATT and SNEGSKA (reference sequence). V shed 6 bases and J 7 bases; nucleotides not matched to a gene: 6. This CDR3 spans 12 amino acids. In DNA, the CDR3 is TGCAGTGCGGGGACAGTGGGGAATGAGCAGTTCTTC. This codes for CSAGTVGNEQFF.

This clonotype has just a few counts. This sequence joins TRBV6-2 or TRBV6-3 and TRBJ1-1, with unresolved D. The V and J ends lost 4 bases and 4 bases respectively, with 7 bases between them. The germline V gene has CDR1 MNHEY and CDR2 SVGEGT. The CDR3 runs 12 residues. DNA for the CDR3: TGTGCCAGCAGTTGGACCCTCACTGAAGCTTTCTTT. It is translated as CASSWTLTEAFF.